This TCR beta chain comes out of a study of shared clonotypes between healthy human individuals. Broader study findings: Blood alone was sampled, and tissue repertoires likely differ.

The protocol was immunoSEQ multiplex PCR, while the TCRdb copy is restricted to in-frame clones and leaves out a portion. This sample yields around 510,000 clones, of which roughly 95% are seen a single time; nearly 0.065% belongs to the top ten. This clone was recorded only once. Its antigen is not identified. This CDR3 has 15 amino acids. Germline assignment: CDR1 SGHVS and CDR2 FQNEAQ. The V and J ends lost 5 bases and 0 bases respectively, with 11 bases between them. Nashville, Tennessee was home to all donors, each a Caucasian adult. This receptor was obtained from a woman in her 30s in good health. The V and J genes are TRBV7-8 and TRBJ1-5, with a possible D match to TRBD1 (5 bases). Source material: naive CD4+ T cells sorted from blood. Indicated subset: CD45RA+ positively selected. In nucleotides, the CDR3 is TGTGCCAGCAGCCCCCGGGACGGTAGCAATCAGCCCCAGCATTTT. This gives the protein CASSPRDGSNQPQHF.